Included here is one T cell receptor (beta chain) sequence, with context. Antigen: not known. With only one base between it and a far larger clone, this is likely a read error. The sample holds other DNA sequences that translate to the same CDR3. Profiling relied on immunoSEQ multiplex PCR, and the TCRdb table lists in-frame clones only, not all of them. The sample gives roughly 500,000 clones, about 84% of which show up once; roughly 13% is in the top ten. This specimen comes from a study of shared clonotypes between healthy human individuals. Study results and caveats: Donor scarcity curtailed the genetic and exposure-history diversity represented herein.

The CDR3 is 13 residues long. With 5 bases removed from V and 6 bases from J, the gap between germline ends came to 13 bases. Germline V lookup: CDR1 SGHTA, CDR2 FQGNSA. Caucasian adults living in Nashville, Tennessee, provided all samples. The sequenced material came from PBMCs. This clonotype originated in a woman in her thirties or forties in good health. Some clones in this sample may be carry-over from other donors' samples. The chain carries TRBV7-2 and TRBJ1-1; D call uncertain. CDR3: CASSPGGVAEAFF. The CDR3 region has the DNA TGTGCCAGCAGCCCAGGTGGAGTGGCTGAAGCTTTCTTT.